Below are 25 T cell receptor beta chains sequenced from a single sample in a study of blood T cell repertoires in COVID-19. Generated by immunoSEQ multiplex PCR, the TCRdb table keeps only in-frame clones and is missing some. The data hold roughly 200,000 clones, with roughly 90% observed a single time. The sequenced material came from peripheral blood. The receptors derive from a man between 35 and 55 years old with acute or convalescent COVID-19.

CDR3 coding DNA: TGTGCCAGCAGTGACTCGCCGCGGTCCGAAGCTTTCTTT. Amino acid sequence: CASSDSPRSEAFF. The chain has TRBV6-4 and TRBJ1-1; D remains unclear. Trimming took 0 bases from V and 8 from J, leaving 10 bases between them. CDR1 and CDR2 (germline): MRHNA, SNTAGT. This CDR3 contains 13 residues.

This chain joins TRBV7-2 and TRBJ2-2; 7 bases align to TRBD1. V was pared by 2 bases and J by 0 bases, with 9 bases of the junction left unmatched. The CDR3 loop spans 18 amino acids. Looked up from germline, CDR1 is SGHTA and CDR2 is FQGNSA. In DNA form, the CDR3 reads TGTGCCAGCAGCTTAAGTAGGGGGCGAGGGACGAACACCGGGGAGCTGTTTTTT. Translated: CASSLSRGRGTNTGELFF.

The chain has TRBV5-1 and TRBJ2-5; 7 bases line up with TRBD1. The CDR3 has 16 amino acids. Germline values: CDR1 SGHRS, CDR2 YFSETQ. V shed 4 bases, J shed 4 bases, and the junction held 13 bases outside the gene matches. CDR3 protein: CASSAAGQVRVETQYF. In DNA form, the CDR3 reads TGCGCCAGCAGCGCGGCCGGACAGGTTCGTGTAGAGACCCAGTACTTC.

The CDR3: CATSDSGTVSNQPQHF. In nucleotides, the CDR3 is TGTGCCACCAGTGACTCTGGGACAGTAAGCAATCAGCCCCAGCATTTT. The chain links TRBV24-1 to TRBJ1-5, with 7 nucleotides matching TRBD1. With V trimmed by 4 bases and J by 1 base, 6 bases remained unmatched. Germline CDR1 KGHDR, CDR2 SFDVKD. This CDR3 spans 16 amino acids.

The chain carries TRBV6-5 and TRBJ2-3, with D tentatively TRBD1 (5 bases). Germline V gene lookup returns CDR1 MNHEY and CDR2 SVGAGI. V was shortened by 4 bases and J by 2 bases, with 10 bases between the two germline ends. The CDR3 is 14 amino acids. For the CDR3, the DNA is TGTGCCAGCAGTTTTGACAGCCCCACAGATACGCAGTATTTT. It codes for CASSFDSPTDTQYF.

The rearrangement joins TRBV3-1 (or the pseudogene TRBV3-2) to TRBJ1-2; 7 bases map to TRBD1. The V gene end was trimmed by 1 base and the J gene end by 8 bases; junction bases not matched to a gene: 13. The CDR3 length is 16 residues. Germline CDR1 and CDR2: LGHDT and YNNKEL (reference sequence). The CDR3 DNA sequence: TGTGCCAGCAGCCAAGGAGGAAGAACAGGGGAACGGGGCTACACCTTC. It codes for CASSQGGRTGERGYTF.

V and J are TRBV19 and TRBJ1-1, with TRBD1 matching 7 bases. The CDR3 has 13 residues. After removal of 5 bases from V and 6 bases from J, the junction contained 6 bases not matched to a gene. The V gene's germline CDR1 is LNHDA and CDR2 SQIVND (reference sequence). The CDR3 DNA reads as TGTGCCAGTAGTGACAGGGTGGGCCCTGAAGCTTTCTTT. Its protein is CASSDRVGPEAFF.

The V gene is TRBV12-3 or TRBV12-4, the J gene TRBJ2-7; TRBD1 aligns across 11 bases. V shed 8 bases, J shed 6 bases, and the junction held 6 bases outside the gene matches. The CDR3 length is 13 residues. The CDR3 DNA reads as TGTGCCAGCCAACGGACAGGGGGCCTCGAGCAGTACTTC. It translates to CASQRTGGLEQYF.

The chain has TRBV30 and TRBJ2-1; 11 nucleotides agree with TRBD2. The CDR3 is 19 residues long. Looked up from germline, CDR1 is GTSNPN and CDR2 is SVGIG (reference sequence). With 1 base clipped from V and 0 bases from J, the junction kept 11 bases outside the gene matches. Here the CDR3 reads CAWSGPGLAGGRSYNEQFF. The CDR3 DNA reads as TGTGCCTGGAGTGGCCCTGGGCTAGCGGGGGGCCGCTCCTACAATGAGCAGTTCTTC.

The chain uses TRBV9 and TRBJ2-3; a weak D match, TRBD2 (5 bases). Germline V gives CDR1 SGDLS, CDR2 YYNGEE. The CDR3 is 15 amino acids. V shed 0 bases and J shed 6 bases, with 14 bases lying between them. The DNA for the CDR3 is TGTGCCAGCAGCGTAGCTGGACTGACGGTGGATACGCAGTATTTT. It yields the protein CASSVAGLTVDTQYF.

The V call is TRBV7-3, the J call TRBJ1-2; 9 bases match TRBD1. Per germline, CDR1 SGHTA and CDR2 FQGTGA. The CDR3 is 14 residues long. The V gene end was trimmed by 3 bases and the J gene end by 6 bases; junction bases not matched to a gene: 5. The CDR3 region is CASSLDRGINGYTF. CDR3 DNA sequence: TGTGCCAGCAGCTTGGACAGGGGTATTAATGGCTACACCTTC.

This chain connects TRBV14 to TRBJ1-1, with D hard to call. V lost 1 base, J lost 5 bases, and 14 bases lay in between. Germline V CDR1 and CDR2: SGHDN, FVKESK. This CDR3 contains 15 residues. As DNA, the CDR3 is TGTGCCAGCAGCCAAGTCGCCGGTCGGAGGACTGAAGCTTTCTTT. Its translation is CASSQVAGRRTEAFF.

The rearrangement joins TRBV5-1 to TRBJ2-2; possibly TRBD1 for D (5 bases). Trimming pared 5 bases from V and 4 bases from J, leaving 12 bases between. CDR1 and CDR2 from the germline V gene are SGHRS and YFSETQ. The CDR3 is made up of 14 amino acids. CDR3 sequence (DNA): TGCGCCAGCAGATCAGGGTCGGGCACCGGGGAGCTGTTTTTT. Translating gives CASRSGSGTGELFF.

Only one count was recorded for this clone. Here the CDR3 DNA reads TGCAGCGGATCAGCCGGGACAGGGTCCTATGGCTACACCTTC. Amino acid sequence: CSGSAGTGSYGYTF. V usage is TRBV29-1 and J usage is TRBJ1-2; 9 bases match TRBD1. CDR1 and CDR2 (germline): SQVTM, ANQGSEA. With 7 bases clipped from V and 4 bases from J, the junction kept 10 bases outside the gene matches. This CDR3 comprises 14 residues.

This clone was counted once. V usage is TRBV30 and J usage is TRBJ2-2; unclear D gene. V was cut by 0 bases and J by 10 bases, with 12 bases left in between. The germline gives CDR1 GTSNPN, CDR2 SVGIG (reference sequence). The CDR3 has 13 amino acids. Here the CDR3 reads CAWSVLQVAELFF. The CDR3 coding sequence is TGTGCCTGGAGTGTACTCCAGGTCGCGGAGCTGTTTTTT.

The rearrangement uses TRBV5-4 and TRBJ2-2; 8 nucleotides line up with TRBD1. Losses at the gene ends were 1 base for V and 6 bases for J; bases not matched to a gene: 5. Germline loops: CDR1 SGHNT, CDR2 YYREEE (reference sequence). The CDR3 is 15 amino acids. CDR3 bases: TGTGCCAGCAGCTTGTCCAGGGGGCGCTCCGGGGAGCTGTTTTTT. Amino acids: CASSLSRGRSGELFF. Supplemented by reference TRBV5-4 and TRBJ2-2, the full variable domain reads ETGVTQSPTHLIKTRGQQVTLRCSSQSGHNTVSWYQQALGQGPQFIFQYYREEENGRGNFPPRFSGLQFPNYSSELNVNALELDDSALYLCASSLSRGRSGELFFGEGSRLTVL.

CDR3 protein: CASTPRGGWQPQHF. CDR3 coding DNA: TGTGCCAGCACCCCGAGGGGGGGATGGCAGCCCCAGCATTTT. The chain links TRBV6-7 to TRBJ1-5, with D possibly matching TRBD1 (6 bases). TRBV6-7 is reported as an ORF; its role is uncertain. V shed 7 bases and J shed 7 bases, with 17 bases lying between them. This CDR3 has 14 residues.

CDR3 region: CASGLGPKREGEKLFF. CDR3 nucleotides: TGTGCCAGCGGGCTAGGCCCGAAGAGGGAAGGGGAAAAACTGTTTTTT. The chain is built from TRBV5-6 and TRBJ1-4; no definite D call. Germline V gives CDR1 SGHDT, CDR2 YYEEEE. Trimming shortened V by 7 bases and J by 8 bases, and 24 bases separated the two germline ends. The CDR3 covers 16 residues.

V usage is TRBV9 and J usage is TRBJ2-5, with 13 bases fitting TRBD2. The CDR3 loop spans 16 amino acids. The V and J ends lost 4 bases and 7 bases, in that order; junction bases with no gene match: 10. Per germline, CDR1 SGDLS and CDR2 YYNGEE. The DNA of the CDR3 is TGTGCCAGCAGCCCCGGACTAGCGGGGGCCTTATCGACCCAGTACTTC. This translates into CASSPGLAGALSTQYF.

The chain carries TRBV2 and TRBJ2-7; TRBD2 agrees at 7 bases. The CDR3 loop spans 16 amino acids. Germline V lookup: CDR1 SNHLY, CDR2 FYNNEI. Germline trimming cut 4 bases from V and 3 bases from J; bases unmatched to any gene: 12. CDR3 in DNA: TGTGCCAGCAGTGGGGGCCGACTAGCAGTCAGCTACGAGCAGTACTTC. Its protein is CASSGGRLAVSYEQYF.

V is TRBV20-1 and J is TRBJ2-1, with D unclear. This CDR3 is 11 amino acids long. The ends were cut back, 2 bases at V and 5 bases at J, with 4 bases in the middle. Germline CDR1 reads DFQATT; CDR2 reads SNEGSKA (reference sequence). This chain's CDR3 is CSARLNNEQFF. The CDR3 nucleotides are TGCAGTGCTAGACTTAACAATGAGCAGTTCTTC.

J is TRBJ2-3 and V is TRBV9; 8 bases map to TRBD2. The ends lost 3 bases at V and 3 bases at J; junction bases unmatched: 9. CDR3 size: 16 residues. CDR1 SGDLS and CDR2 YYNGEE come from the germline V gene. CDR3 DNA sequence: TGTGCCAGCAGCGCGCTCCCGGGACTAGGAACAGATACGCAGTATTTT. It translates to CASSALPGLGTDTQYF.

V and J are TRBV30 and TRBJ2-7, with 7 nucleotides matching TRBD1. This CDR3 is built from 14 residues. Germline trimming cut 3 bases from V and 0 bases from J; bases unmatched to any gene: 5. Germline-derived CDR1 and CDR2 are GTSNPN and SVGIG (reference sequence). CDR3 DNA: TGTGCCTGGAGCCGGGACAGCATCTCCTACGAGCAGTACTTC. It translates to CAWSRDSISYEQYF.

The V gene is TRBV7-9, the J gene TRBJ1-2; 12 positions match TRBD1. Germline V gene lookup returns CDR1 SEHNR and CDR2 FQNEAQ (reference sequence). V shed 7 bases and J 8 bases; nucleotides not matched to a gene: 23. This CDR3 region has 19 residues. CDR3 sequence reads: CASTKSAPGQGALGVGYTF. The CDR3 region has the DNA TGTGCCAGCACCAAATCCGCCCCGGGACAGGGGGCGCTTGGGGTAGGCTACACCTTC.

The J gene is TRBJ1-1, the V gene TRBV11-2, with D maybe TRBD1 (5 bases). Trimming shortened V by 4 bases and J by 11 bases, and 17 bases separated the two germline ends. Germline CDR1 SGHAT, CDR2 FQNNGV. The CDR3 covers 13 residues. CDR3 protein: CASSWGGIGGAFF. CDR3 in DNA: TGTGCCAGCAGCTGGGGGGGGATCGGAGGTGCTTTCTTT.